This passage covers 20 T cell receptor beta chains from one sample sequenced in a study of blood T cell repertoires in COVID-19. The method was immunoSEQ multiplex PCR; TCRdb's version includes in-frame clones alone and lacks a portion of them. The data contain 120,000 to 150,000 clones, approximately 90% of them seen just once; the ten biggest clones take up more than 6.5%. The specimen sequenced was peripheral blood. Every receptor here comes from a woman aged 45-65 years with active or convalescent COVID-19.

The chain is built from TRBV11-2 and TRBJ1-1, with TRBD1 as a possible D gene (5 bases). CDR3 size: 13 residues. Per the germline V gene, CDR1 is SGHAT and CDR2 is FQNNGV. The germline V and J ends were trimmed by 3 bases and 1 base, with 6 bases remaining between them. CDR3 sequence reads: CASSFQGNTEAFF. The CDR3, as DNA: TGTGCCAGCAGCTTTCAGGGGAACACTGAAGCTTTCTTT.

The chain is built from TRBV9 and TRBJ2-2, with D hard to call. This CDR3 is 12 amino acids long. Germline V lookup: CDR1 SGDLS, CDR2 YYNGEE. V shed 0 bases and J shed 7 bases, with 4 bases lying between them. The CDR3 loop reads CASSVAVGELFF. The CDR3 region has the DNA TGTGCCAGCAGCGTAGCCGTCGGGGAGCTGTTTTTT. The variable domain in full, completed from reference TRBV9 and TRBJ2-2, reads DSGVTQTPKHLITATGQRVTLRCSPRSGDLSVYWYQQSLDQGLQFLIQYYNGEERAKGNILERFSAQQFPDLHSELNLSSLELGDSALYFCASSVAVGELFFGEGSRLTVL.

The chain combines TRBV5-5 with TRBJ2-2; 9 bases match TRBD2. Germline loops: CDR1 SGHKS, CDR2 YYEKEE (reference sequence). The V gene end was trimmed by 0 bases and the J gene end by 6 bases; junction bases not matched to a gene: 6. CDR3 length: 16 residues. CDR3 nucleotides: TGTGCCAGCAGCTTGGTCTTTGCGGGAGGGGCCGGGGAGCTGTTTTTT. Its translation: CASSLVFAGGAGELFF.

V usage is TRBV27 and J usage is TRBJ1-6; D might be TRBD1 (5 bases). CDR1 and CDR2 from the germline V gene are MNHEY and SMNVEV (reference sequence). With 6 bases removed from V and 4 bases from J, the gap between germline ends came to 10 bases. The CDR3 runs to 14 residues. As DNA, the CDR3 is TGTGCCAGCAGCAGACAGTTTTATAATTCACCCCTCCACTTT. This encodes CASSRQFYNSPLHF.

The V and J genes are TRBV11-1 and TRBJ1-2, with TRBD1 matching over 7 bases. Germline loops: CDR1 SGHAT, CDR2 FQDESV (reference sequence). There are 14 residues in the CDR3. The V segment lost 4 bases and the J segment 3 bases; nucleotides outside the gene matches: 5. CDR3 in DNA: TGTGCCAGCAGCTCGACAGGGAATCACTATGGCTACACCTTC. Translation gives CASSSTGNHYGYTF.

The rearrangement links TRBV30 to TRBJ1-4; TRBD1 is a possible D gene (6 bases). The CDR3 sequence is 19 residues long. Germline loops: CDR1 GTSNPN, CDR2 SVGIG (reference sequence). The ends were cut back, 2 bases at V and 0 bases at J, with 22 bases in the middle. The CDR3 DNA sequence: TGTGCCTGGAGTTTCAGCTACAGGGACCTACAATCAACTAATGAAAAACTGTTTTTT. This gives the protein CAWSFSYRDLQSTNEKLFF. Full variable domain (rest looked up from reference TRBV30 and TRBJ1-4): SQTIHQWPATLVQPVGSPLSLECTVEGTSNPNLYWYRQAAGRGLQLLFYSVGIGQISSEVPQNLSASRPQDRQFILSSKKLLLSDSGFYLCAWSFSYRDLQSTNEKLFFGSGTQLSVL.

The chain carries TRBV3-1 (or the pseudogene TRBV3-2) and TRBJ1-6; 11 bases line up with TRBD1. Per the germline V gene, CDR1 is LGHDT and CDR2 is YNNKEL (reference sequence). The CDR3 is made up of 14 amino acids. V shed 4 bases, J shed 14 bases, and the junction held 7 bases outside the gene matches. CDR3 residues: CASSLRTGGASLHF. The CDR3 DNA sequence: TGTGCCAGCAGCCTCCGGACAGGGGGCGCGTCCCTCCACTTT.

The V call is TRBV27, the J call TRBJ2-7, with 7 bases aligning to TRBD2. Trimming cost V 2 bases and J 1 base; bases outside gene matches: 2. Germline CDR1 MNHEY, CDR2 SMNVEV (reference sequence). The CDR3 has 14 amino acids. The CDR3 coding sequence is TGTGCCAGCAGTTTAAGCGGGACTTCCTACGAGCAGTACTTC. Encoded protein: CASSLSGTSYEQYF.

This clone was seen only once. V gene TRBV28 combines with J gene TRBJ2-7, with D perhaps matching TRBD1 (7 bases). Germline lookup yields CDR1 MDHEN and CDR2 SYDVKM. The CDR3 has 14 amino acids. Trimming stripped 5 bases from V and 6 bases from J, with 17 bases between. CDR3 region: CASSRLTGTGEQYF. The CDR3 DNA reads as TGTGCCAGCAGTCGATTGACAGGGACTGGCGAGCAGTACTTC. The variable domain in full, with the rest retrieved from reference TRBV28 and TRBJ2-7, is DVKVTQSSRYLVKRTGEKVFLECVQDMDHENMFWYRQDPGLGLRLIYFSYDVKMKEKGDIPEGYSVSREKKERFSLILESASTNQTSMYLCASSRLTGTGEQYFGPGTRLTVT.

V is TRBV29-1 and J is TRBJ1-1; TRBD1 matches 7 bases. The CDR3 loop spans 11 amino acids. From germline, CDR1 is SQVTM and CDR2 ANQGSEA. With 6 bases clipped from V and 12 bases from J, the junction kept 10 bases outside the gene matches. CDR3 loop: CSVRQGSVTFF. The CDR3 DNA sequence: TGCAGCGTGAGACAGGGTTCCGTAACTTTCTTT.

The chain carries TRBV18 and TRBJ2-3, with TRBD1 matching 11 bases. The ends lost 4 bases at V and 3 bases at J; junction bases unmatched: 3. The CDR3 has 15 residues. Germline values: CDR1 KGHSH, CDR2 LQKENI. CDR3 sequence: CASSQGQGATDTQYF. For the CDR3, the DNA is TGTGCCAGCTCACAAGGACAGGGGGCTACAGATACGCAGTATTTT.

The V gene is TRBV25-1, the J gene TRBJ1-4; a weak D match, TRBD1 (5 bases). V lost 4 bases and J lost 11, with 11 bases in between. Germline V gives CDR1 MGHDK, CDR2 SYGVNS. The CDR3 consists of 12 residues. Here the CDR3 reads CASSGARGKLFF. The CDR3 DNA sequence: TGTGCCAGCAGTGGGGCTCGGGGGAAACTGTTTTTT.

This clone was seen a single time. The chain has TRBV19 and TRBJ1-2; 7 bases match TRBD1. This CDR3 contains 13 residues. Per the germline V gene, CDR1 is LNHDA and CDR2 is SQIVND (reference sequence). V gave up 4 bases and J gave up 5 bases; unmatched junction bases: 4. CDR3 sequence reads: CASSTDRAYGYTF. CDR3 nucleotide sequence: TGTGCCAGTAGTACAGACAGGGCGTATGGCTACACCTTC.

V gene TRBV5-4 combines with J gene TRBJ1-2; TRBD1 matches at 7 bases. Germline CDR1 SGHNT, CDR2 YYREEE (reference sequence). This CDR3 region has 12 residues. V shed 7 bases, J shed 8 bases, and the junction held 8 bases outside the gene matches. CDR3 sequence reads: CASSINRGGYTF. The CDR3 DNA reads as TGTGCCAGCTCTATAAACAGGGGCGGCTACACCTTC.

This chain links TRBV27 with TRBJ2-7; 13 bases match TRBD2. V was pared by 3 bases and J by 7 bases, with 0 bases of the junction left unmatched. This CDR3 region has 13 residues. Per germline, CDR1 MNHEY and CDR2 SMNVEV (reference sequence). As DNA, the CDR3 is TGTGCCAGCAGTTTGGGACTAGCGGGGGAGCAGTACTTC. Amino acids: CASSLGLAGEQYF.

Only a few counts were recorded for this clone. The CDR3 here is CASSLFTGAYEQYF. The CDR3, as DNA: TGTGCCAGCAGCTTATTTACAGGAGCCTACGAGCAGTACTTC. The rearrangement links TRBV11-2 to TRBJ2-7; D perhaps matches TRBD1 (5 bases). CDR3 length equals 14 residues. Germline V CDR1 and CDR2: SGHAT, FQNNGV. Trimming pared 2 bases from V and 2 bases from J, leaving 10 bases between.

This chain joins TRBV6-5 and TRBJ2-4, with D unresolved. V shed 6 bases and J shed 1 base, with 10 bases lying between them. This CDR3 contains 14 residues. CDR1 MNHEY and CDR2 SVGAGI come from the germline V gene. CDR3 sequence: CASSRGRAKNIQYF. In DNA form, the CDR3 reads TGTGCCAGCAGCCGCGGTAGGGCCAAAAACATTCAGTACTTC.

The V and J genes are TRBV6-5 and TRBJ2-7; D may be TRBD1 (5 bases). In germline, CDR1 is MNHEY, CDR2 SVGAGI. The V end was cut by 6 bases, the J end by 4 bases, with 7 bases between. The CDR3 runs to 11 residues. CDR3 loop: CASRDNYEQYF. In nucleotides, the CDR3 is TGTGCCAGCAGGGACAATTACGAGCAGTACTTC.

The chain couples TRBV28 to TRBJ2-7, with 11 bases that match TRBD2. V was clipped by 2 bases and J by 4 bases; unmatched bases: 1. Germline V gene data show CDR1 as MDHEN and CDR2 as SYDVKM. The length of the CDR3 is 14 residues. The chain's CDR3 is CASSLPSGRYEQYF. DNA of the CDR3: TGTGCCAGCAGTTTACCTAGCGGGAGGTACGAGCAGTACTTC.

The rearrangement links TRBV5-1 to TRBJ2-5, with 8 nucleotides matching TRBD1. After removal of 2 bases from V and 4 bases from J, the junction contained 4 bases not matched to a gene. This CDR3 is built from 14 residues. Germline V gene lookup returns CDR1 SGHRS and CDR2 YFSETQ. The CDR3: CASSFGQGAETQYF. CDR3 nucleotides: TGCGCCAGCAGCTTCGGACAGGGTGCAGAGACCCAGTACTTC.